These 17 T cell receptor beta chains were sequenced from one sample in a study of cytomegalovirus exposure and HLA in healthy donors. The PCR contained 60 Vbeta and 13 Jbeta primers. TCRdb keeps only in-frame clones here, not all; method: immunoSEQ multiplex PCR. The table has around 190,000 clones, 60% to 85% seen once. Sequenced sample: PBMCs. The source is a woman between 40 and 55 years old in good health and CMV-seronegative.

The chain recombines TRBV7-2 with TRBJ1-5, with D possibly matching TRBD1 (5 bases). The CDR3 totals 13 residues. The V end was cut by 2 bases, the J end by 6 bases, with 8 bases between. The germline V gene encodes CDR1 SGHTA and CDR2 FQGNSA. The CDR3 coding sequence is TGTGCCAGCAGCTTACAGGGTACTCAGCCCCAGCATTTT. Translation gives CASSLQGTQPQHF.

This clone has more than one count but fewer than ten. This rearrangement joins TRBV18 to TRBJ2-7; TRBD2 might be the D (6 bases). The CDR3 is 12 amino acids. Trimming stripped 3 bases from V and 6 bases from J, with 9 bases between. Germline lookup yields CDR1 KGHSH and CDR2 LQKENI. The CDR3 region is CASSPGTFEQYF. The CDR3 coding sequence is TGTGCCAGCTCACCCGGGACTTTCGAGCAGTACTTC.

The V gene is TRBV6-1, the J gene TRBJ1-3; D is unclear. From germline, CDR1 is MNHNS and CDR2 SASEGT. This CDR3 has 16 residues. V was shortened by 3 bases and J by 1 base, with 13 bases between the two germline ends. CDR3 amino acids: CASSDVTHGSGNTIYF. The CDR3 bases are TGTGCCAGCAGTGATGTGACACATGGTTCTGGAAACACCATATATTTT.

This clone was seen a single time. The rearrangement uses TRBV14 and TRBJ1-1, with D perhaps TRBD1 (5 bases). This CDR3 region has 13 residues. Trimming stripped 4 bases from V and 2 bases from J, with 8 bases between. Germline V gene lookup returns CDR1 SGHDN and CDR2 FVKESK. The CDR3 here is CASSLTDNTEAFF. CDR3 DNA: TGTGCCAGCAGCCTGACAGATAACACTGAAGCTTTCTTT.

A few counts support this clone. The V call is TRBV19, the J call TRBJ1-5; the match to TRBD1 covers 8 bases. This CDR3 has 13 amino acids. Germline CDR1 reads LNHDA; CDR2 reads SQIVND (reference sequence). After removal of 5 bases from V and 6 bases from J, the junction contained 3 bases not matched to a gene. The CDR3 sequence: CASSGTGSQPQHF. The CDR3 DNA follows: TGTGCCAGTAGTGGGACAGGCAGTCAGCCCCAGCATTTT.

This sequence joins TRBV28 and TRBJ1-2; TRBD1 matches 9 bases. V lost 7 bases, J lost 5 bases, and 14 bases stayed unmatched. CDR1 is MDHEN and CDR2 is SYDVKM in the germline V gene. The CDR3 consists of 16 residues. DNA of the CDR3: TGTGCCAGCACCAAGCCCCGGCGGGACAGGGTGTATGGCTACACCTTC. As protein: CASTKPRRDRVYGYTF.

V usage is TRBV6-1 and J usage is TRBJ2-2; perhaps TRBD1 as D (6 bases). V lost 6 bases and J lost 7, with 18 bases in between. The CDR3 extends over 15 amino acids. From germline, CDR1 is MNHNS and CDR2 SASEGT. The CDR3 nucleotides read TGTGCCAGCAGCCGGAACAGGGCGAGAGGCGGGGAGCTGTTTTTT. Protein sequence: CASSRNRARGGELFF.

The rearrangement uses TRBV19 and TRBJ2-7; TRBD1 matches at 10 bases. The CDR3 is 15 residues long. Trimming cost V 5 bases and J 1 base; bases outside gene matches: 5. From germline, CDR1 is LNHDA and CDR2 SQIVND (reference sequence). CDR3 DNA sequence: TGTGCCAGTAGTTTTACGGGACAGGGGTCCTACGAGCAGTACTTC. Its protein product is CASSFTGQGSYEQYF.

V gene TRBV2 combines with J gene TRBJ2-1; TRBD1 matches 9 bases. CDR1 and CDR2 from the germline V gene are SNHLY and FYNNEI. V trimming: 3 bases; J trimming: 12 bases; junction bases outside the gene matches: 6. This CDR3 has 13 amino acids. The CDR3 DNA sequence: TGTGCCAGCAGTGACGGGACAGGGATTCCGCAGTTCTTC. Residues: CASSDGTGIPQFF. The full variable domain, in which reference TRBV2 and TRBJ2-1 provide the parts outside the CDR3, is EPEVTQTPSHQVTQMGQEVILRCVPISNHLYFYWYRQILGQKVEFLVSFYNNEISEKSEIFDDQFSVERPDGSNFTLKIRSTKLEDSAMYFCASSDGTGIPQFFGPGTRLTVL.

The chain has TRBV28 and TRBJ2-7, with D possibly matching TRBD2 (6 bases). Germline values: CDR1 MDHEN, CDR2 SYDVKM. CDR3 size: 15 residues. Trimming removed 4 bases from V and 1 base from J, with 14 bases in between. CDR3 amino acids: CASSSTGTASYEQYV. The CDR3 nucleotides are TGTGCCAGCAGTTCGACCGGGACTGCGTCCTACGAGCAGTACGTC.

The chain has TRBV11-2 and TRBJ1-1, with D maybe TRBD1 (6 bases). V was shortened by 4 bases and J by 7 bases, with 13 bases between the two germline ends. This CDR3 region has 13 residues. Germline lookup yields CDR1 SGHAT and CDR2 FQNNGV. The chain's CDR3 is CASSSTRQVEAFF. CDR3 bases: TGTGCCAGCAGCTCGACCCGACAGGTTGAAGCTTTCTTT.

The chain uses TRBV7-3 and TRBJ2-7; 9 nucleotides align to TRBD1. Per the germline V gene, CDR1 is SGHTA and CDR2 is FQGTGA. The CDR3 totals 13 residues. V lost 5 bases to trimming and J lost 6 bases; unmatched junction nucleotides: 5. This chain's CDR3 is CASSGTGWGEQYF. CDR3 in DNA: TGTGCCAGCAGCGGGACAGGGTGGGGCGAGCAGTACTTC.

In this sample, this clone turned up a few times. This chain connects TRBV5-1 to TRBJ1-4, with D possibly matching TRBD1 (6 bases). Germline values: CDR1 SGHRS, CDR2 YFSETQ. The CDR3 is made up of 17 amino acids. V was cut by 0 bases and J by 2 bases, with 14 bases left in between. The CDR3: CASSLVRGSETNEKLFF. The DNA for the CDR3 is TGCGCCAGCAGCTTGGTTAGGGGGTCGGAGACTAATGAAAAACTGTTTTTT.

V and J are TRBV4-3 and TRBJ2-6; D is unresolved. This CDR3 has 16 amino acids. V lost 4 bases, J lost 0 bases, and 10 bases lay in between. Germline lookup yields CDR1 LGHNA and CDR2 YSLEER. In DNA form, the CDR3 reads TGCGCCAGCAGCCCGGTCCCGGTCTCTGGGGCCAACGTCCTGACTTTC. Translated, it gives CASSPVPVSGANVLTF.

The chain is built from TRBV18 and TRBJ1-4, with 10 bases that match TRBD1. Trimming at V came to 5 bases and at J to 7 bases, leaving 4 bases not matched to a gene. The CDR3 is 14 amino acids. CDR1 and CDR2 from the germline V gene are KGHSH and LQKENI. The CDR3 nucleotides read TGTGCCAGCTCAACCGACAGGGGGCTTGAAAAACTGTTTTTT. As protein: CASSTDRGLEKLFF.

This clone was found a few times. The chain couples TRBV5-4 to TRBJ2-1; no definite D call. Germline-derived CDR1 and CDR2 are SGHNT and YYREEE (reference sequence). Trimming pared 0 bases from V and 0 bases from J, leaving 7 bases between. The CDR3 is 15 amino acids. The CDR3 is CASSLGSVSYNEQFF. In nucleotides, the CDR3 is TGTGCCAGCAGCTTGGGGAGTGTCTCCTACAATGAGCAGTTCTTC.

The chain couples TRBV11-3 to TRBJ2-3; 7 positions agree with TRBD2. This CDR3 has 16 amino acids. CDR1 is SGHNT and CDR2 is YENEEA in the germline V gene. Trimming removed 2 bases from V and 4 bases from J; junction bases left unmatched: 9. In nucleotides, the CDR3 is TGTGCCAGCAGCTTAATCAGCGGGGTGGGGCCAGATACGCAGTATTTT. As protein: CASSLISGVGPDTQYF.